Presented here are 23 T cell receptor beta chains from one specimen sequenced in a study of blood T cell repertoires in COVID-19. TCRdb's table, derived via immunoSEQ multiplex PCR, lists solely in-frame clones and lacks some. The sample lists about 180,000 clones; around 83% were seen once. Sequencing was performed on peripheral blood. The origin of the receptors is a man aged 50-59 years with active or convalescent COVID-19.

The gene calls are TRBV24-1 and TRBJ1-1; 8 nucleotides align to TRBD1. CDR3 size: 13 residues. With V trimmed by 7 bases and J by 6 bases, 6 bases remained unmatched. The germline V gene encodes CDR1 KGHDR and CDR2 SFDVKD. Written as DNA, the CDR3 is TGTGCCACCAGGGACAGGGCAAAACCTGAAGCTTTCTTT. Amino acids: CATRDRAKPEAFF.

The chain links TRBV6-5 to TRBJ2-1, with 11 positions matching TRBD1. This CDR3 comprises 14 residues. Germline V gives CDR1 MNHEY, CDR2 SVGAGI. The J segment lost 5 bases and the V segment lost 7 bases, leaving 4 bases of the junction unmatched. The CDR3 is CASTRDRGDNEQFF. DNA of the CDR3: TGTGCCAGCACTCGGGACAGGGGGGACAATGAGCAGTTCTTC.

The V gene is TRBV27, the J gene TRBJ1-6, with 8 bases matching TRBD1. The germline V gene has CDR1 MNHEY and CDR2 SMNVEV (reference sequence). J was trimmed by 3 bases and V by 6 bases; bases with no gene match: 4. The CDR3 covers 15 residues. The CDR3 DNA reads TGTGCCAGCAGAAGGACAGGGAACTATAATTCACCCCTCCACTTT. Protein product: CASRRTGNYNSPLHF.

For the CDR3, the DNA is TGTGCCACCAGCAGGGGACAGGGGGATAATTCACCCCTCCACTTT. Encoded protein: CATSRGQGDNSPLHF. The chain couples TRBV15 to TRBJ1-6, with 11 bases identical to TRBD1. The CDR3 is 15 residues long. V shed 3 bases, J shed 5 bases, and the junction held 0 bases outside the gene matches. The V gene's germline CDR1 is LNHNV and CDR2 YYDKDF (reference sequence).

The chain couples TRBV19 to TRBJ1-5; tentatively, D is TRBD1 (6 bases). Germline V gene data show CDR1 as LNHDA and CDR2 as SQIVND (reference sequence). CDR3 size: 16 residues. Between the trimmed V and J ends, which lost 5 bases and 2 bases, there was a span of 16 bases. The CDR3: CASSATGKRGNQPQHF. In nucleotides, the CDR3 is TGTGCCAGTAGTGCCACAGGGAAAAGGGGCAATCAGCCCCAGCATTTT. The full variable domain, with the rest looked up from reference TRBV19 and TRBJ1-5, is DGGITQSPKYLFRKEGQNVTLSCEQNLNHDAMYWYRQDPGQGLRLIYYSQIVNDFQKGDIAEGYSVSREKKESFPLTVTSAQKNPTAFYLCASSATGKRGNQPQHFGDGTRLSIL.

The chain recombines TRBV7-8 with TRBJ2-1, with 11 bases fitting TRBD2. The ends lost 2 bases at V and 8 bases at J; junction bases unmatched: 11. The CDR3 totals 17 residues. Germline V lookup: CDR1 SGHVS, CDR2 FQNEAQ. CDR3 nucleotides: TGTGCCAGCAGCTTAAGACTAGCGGGAAGTTACGAGCATGAGCAGTTCTTC. Its translation is CASSLRLAGSYEHEQFF.

The CDR3, as DNA: TGTGCCAGCAGCTTAGGGGGCTTGGATAATTCACCCCTCCACTTT. It specifies CASSLGGLDNSPLHF. This chain connects TRBV7-2 to TRBJ1-6; D perhaps matches TRBD1 (5 bases). The CDR3 length is 15 residues. The V gene lost 1 base and the J gene lost 5 bases, with 9 bases spanning the gap. CDR1 SGHTA and CDR2 FQGNSA come from the germline V gene. Full variable domain (missing parts from reference TRBV7-2 and TRBJ1-6): GAGVSQSPSNKVTEKGKDVELRCDPISGHTALYWYRQSLGQGLEFLIYFQGNSAPDKSGLPSDRFSAERTGGSVSTLTIQRTQQEDSAVYLCASSLGGLDNSPLHFGNGTRLTVT.

The sample holds one count of this clone. V and J are TRBV4-1 and TRBJ2-2; D may be TRBD2 (5 bases). CDR3 length equals 17 residues. Germline CDR1 and CDR2: MGHRA and YSYEKL. V was trimmed by 3 bases and J by 5 bases, leaving 19 bases between them. CDR3 sequence reads: CASSHSITLGGTGELFF. The CDR3 DNA reads TGCGCCAGCAGCCACTCGATTACCCTCGGAGGTACCGGGGAGCTGTTTTTT.

This sequence joins TRBV24-1 and TRBJ2-1; TRBD2 aligns across 9 bases. V lost 3 bases to trimming and J lost 0 bases; unmatched junction nucleotides: 5. This CDR3 is built from 17 residues. Germline V gives CDR1 KGHDR, CDR2 SFDVKD. CDR3 protein: CATSDHSGRHSYNEQFF. CDR3 nucleotide sequence: TGTGCCACCAGTGATCATAGCGGGAGACACTCCTACAATGAGCAGTTCTTC.

The gene calls are TRBV5-6 and TRBJ2-7; TRBD2 aligns across 10 bases. The CDR3 has 16 amino acids. Germline CDR1 and CDR2: SGHDT and YYEEEE. Trimming removed 4 bases from V and 3 bases from J; junction bases left unmatched: 10. The DNA for the CDR3 is TGTGCCAGCAGCCTGAAACCGGGACTAGCGTACTACGAGCAGTACTTC. This encodes CASSLKPGLAYYEQYF.

This clone was counted between two and nine times. The chain recombines TRBV5-1 with TRBJ1-3; D gene ambiguous. V lost 0 bases and J 1 base, leaving 5 bases between the germline ends. This CDR3 comprises 14 residues. Germline lookup yields CDR1 SGHRS and CDR2 YFSETQ. Here the CDR3 reads CASSLEQSGNTIYF. The CDR3, as DNA: TGCGCCAGCAGCTTGGAACAGTCTGGAAACACCATATATTTT.

The V gene is TRBV5-1, the J gene TRBJ1-1; a possible D gene is TRBD1 (5 bases). CDR1 and CDR2 from the germline V gene are SGHRS and YFSETQ. Between the trimmed V and J ends, which lost 5 bases and 0 bases, there was a span of 26 bases. The CDR3 loop spans 19 amino acids. The CDR3 DNA reads as TGCGCCAGCAGTCCCGGTGGGGCAGACCTCAAGGGGATGAACACTGAAGCTTTCTTT. Its translation is CASSPGGADLKGMNTEAFF.

V gene TRBV2 combines with J gene TRBJ2-1, with 8 bases that match TRBD1. With V trimmed by 4 bases and J by 7 bases, 3 bases remained unmatched. The CDR3 length is 13 residues. Germline V lookup: CDR1 SNHLY, CDR2 FYNNEI. The CDR3 sequence: CASSADRVNEQFF. The DNA of the CDR3 is TGTGCCAGCAGTGCGGACAGGGTAAATGAGCAGTTCTTC.

The chain couples TRBV5-8 to TRBJ2-5, with 12 nucleotides matching TRBD2. V was clipped by 5 bases and J by 5 bases; unmatched bases: 7. CDR3 length: 15 residues. Per germline, CDR1 SGHTS and CDR2 YDEGEE. The CDR3 DNA follows: TGTGCCAGCAGTTTCCGACTAGCGGGAGCTGAGACCCAGTACTTC. Translated: CASSFRLAGAETQYF.

This chain connects TRBV5-1 to TRBJ2-7; 9 bases align to TRBD1. J was trimmed by 7 bases and V by 0 bases; bases with no gene match: 5. The CDR3 is 14 amino acids. Germline V lookup: CDR1 SGHRS, CDR2 YFSETQ. In DNA, the CDR3 is TGCGCCAGCAGCTTGGACGGACAGGGGCGGGAGCAGTACTTC. This codes for CASSLDGQGREQYF.

The CDR3: CASSQAFSGNTIYF. The CDR3 DNA is TGTGCCAGCAGCCAAGCCTTTTCTGGAAACACCATATATTTT. The gene calls are TRBV11-2 and TRBJ1-3; D remains ambiguous. Germline assignment: CDR1 SGHAT and CDR2 FQNNGV. Trimming pared 5 bases from V and 1 base from J, leaving 9 bases between. The length of the CDR3 is 14 residues.

This chain uses TRBV19 with TRBJ2-7; 12 bases are shared with TRBD1. CDR1 and CDR2 from the germline V gene are LNHDA and SQIVND (reference sequence). CDR3 length: 18 amino acids. Trimming at V came to 7 bases and at J to 2 bases, leaving 15 bases not matched to a gene. The CDR3 protein is CASNPGGQGAAGTYEQYF. CDR3 nucleotide sequence: TGTGCCAGTAATCCCGGGGGACAGGGGGCCGCCGGAACCTACGAGCAGTACTTC. The complete variable domain, with remaining parts taken from reference TRBV19 and TRBJ2-7, reads DGGITQSPKYLFRKEGQNVTLSCEQNLNHDAMYWYRQDPGQGLRLIYYSQIVNDFQKGDIAEGYSVSREKKESFPLTVTSAQKNPTAFYLCASNPGGQGAAGTYEQYFGPGTRLTVT.

The chain employs TRBV5-4 and TRBJ1-1; TRBD1 matches at 7 bases. The V gene end was trimmed by 3 bases and the J gene end by 7 bases; junction bases not matched to a gene: 6. Germline V CDR1 and CDR2: SGHNT, YYREEE (reference sequence). This CDR3 is 13 amino acids long. This chain's CDR3 is CASSWEYRGEAFF. The CDR3 bases are TGTGCCAGCAGCTGGGAATACAGGGGTGAAGCTTTCTTT.

The chain recombines TRBV9 with TRBJ1-3; TRBD1 aligns across 7 bases. In germline, CDR1 is SGDLS, CDR2 YYNGEE. The CDR3 has 18 amino acids. The V segment lost 0 bases and the J segment 3 bases; nucleotides outside the gene matches: 12. The CDR3 region is CASSVERDSYRSGNTIYF. CDR3 nucleotides: TGTGCCAGCAGCGTAGAAAGGGACAGTTACCGGAGTGGAAACACCATATATTTT.

The chain recombines TRBV15 with TRBJ1-2; TRBD1 matches 9 bases. V shed 2 bases, J shed 2 bases, and the junction held 6 bases outside the gene matches. Per the germline V gene, CDR1 is LNHNV and CDR2 is YYDKDF (reference sequence). The length of the CDR3 is 16 residues. The DNA for the CDR3 is TGTGCCACCAGCAGACCGGGACAGGGAACCAACTATGGCTACACCTTC. Protein sequence: CATSRPGQGTNYGYTF.

The chain links TRBV6-1 to TRBJ2-7; tentatively, D is TRBD1 (5 bases). In germline, CDR1 is MNHNS, CDR2 SASEGT. The CDR3 has 13 amino acids. V lost 3 bases and J 5 bases, leaving 11 bases between the germline ends. CDR3 sequence: CASSDRQGHEQYF. For the CDR3, the DNA is TGTGCCAGCAGTGACCGCCAGGGCCACGAGCAGTACTTC.

The V call is TRBV2, the J call TRBJ1-6; D not resolved. The germline V and J ends were trimmed by 7 bases and 0 bases, with 13 bases remaining between them. The CDR3 sequence is 16 residues long. Germline values: CDR1 SNHLY, CDR2 FYNNEI. CDR3 loop: CASNGEVVSYNSPLHF. CDR3 DNA: TGTGCCAGCAACGGGGAGGTGGTCTCCTATAATTCACCCCTCCACTTT.

In DNA form, the CDR3 reads TGTGCCAGCAGCTTGAACAGAGTCACCTACAATGAGCAGTTCTTC. This sequence encodes CASSLNRVTYNEQFF. The chain is built from TRBV5-6 and TRBJ2-1; no firm D call. The V end lost 1 base, the J end lost 2 bases, and 10 bases lay between the germline ends. The germline V gene has CDR1 SGHDT and CDR2 YYEEEE. The CDR3 covers 15 residues.